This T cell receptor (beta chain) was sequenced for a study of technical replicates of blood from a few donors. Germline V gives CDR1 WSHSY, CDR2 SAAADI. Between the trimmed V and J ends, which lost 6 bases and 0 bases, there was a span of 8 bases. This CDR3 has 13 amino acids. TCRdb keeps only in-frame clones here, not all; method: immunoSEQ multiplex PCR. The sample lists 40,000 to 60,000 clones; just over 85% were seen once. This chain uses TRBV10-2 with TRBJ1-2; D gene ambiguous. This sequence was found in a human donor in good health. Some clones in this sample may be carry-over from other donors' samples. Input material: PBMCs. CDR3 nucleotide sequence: TGCGCCAGCAGCGGGGTAACTAACTATGGCTACACCTTC. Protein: CASSGVTNYGYTF.